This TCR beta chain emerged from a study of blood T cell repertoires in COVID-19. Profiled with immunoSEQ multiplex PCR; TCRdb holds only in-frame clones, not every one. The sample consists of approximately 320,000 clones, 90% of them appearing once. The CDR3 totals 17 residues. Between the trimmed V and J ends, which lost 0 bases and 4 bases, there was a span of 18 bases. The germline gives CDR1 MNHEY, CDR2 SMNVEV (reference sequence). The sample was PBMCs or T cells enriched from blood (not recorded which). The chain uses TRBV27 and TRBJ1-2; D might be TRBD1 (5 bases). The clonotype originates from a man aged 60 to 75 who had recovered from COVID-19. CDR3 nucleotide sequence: TGTGCCAGCAGTTTATCGGGGGGAAAACTTGGGGTCTATGGCTACACCTTC. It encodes CASSLSGGKLGVYGYTF.